These T cell receptor beta chains were read from a single sample in a study of cytomegalovirus exposure and HLA in healthy donors. TCRdb's table, derived via immunoSEQ multiplex PCR, lists solely in-frame clones and lacks some. The table records fewer than 250,000 clones, over 75% of them present only once. The sample consisted of PBMCs. The receptor source for this set is a girl aged 2 to 9 in good health and CMV-seronegative. CDR3s include the opening cysteine and the closing phenylalanine or tryptophan. Each record gives: J gene, V gene, D gene, clone size, CDR3 DNA, CDR3 protein. The D gene is left open where the match is weak. A row's size may be missing; if present it is once, few, many or a size class.

J gene: TRBJ1-5; V gene: TRBV6-1; D gene: -; clone size: -; CDR3 DNA: TGTGCCAGCAGGGGCACAGGGCTGGATCAGCCTCAGCATTTT; CDR3 protein: CASRGTGLDQPQHF
J gene: TRBJ1-1; V gene: TRBV5-1; D gene: TRBD1; clone size: -; CDR3 DNA: TGCGCCAGCAGTAACAGGGGGCAGGGTGACACTGAAGCTTTCTTT; CDR3 protein: CASSNRGQGDTEAFF
J gene: TRBJ1-5; V gene: TRBV6-5; D gene: -; clone size: -; CDR3 DNA: TGTGCCAGCAGCCTCCTGAGCAATCAGCCCCAGCATTTT; CDR3 protein: CASSLLSNQPQHF
J gene: TRBJ2-7; V gene: TRBV30; D gene: -; clone size: few; CDR3 DNA: TGTGCCTGGAGTGAGAAGGGGTACTACGAGCAGTACTTC; CDR3 protein: CAWSEKGYYEQYF
J gene: TRBJ1-1; V gene: TRBV4-2; D gene: -; clone size: -; CDR3 DNA: TGTGCCAGCAGTGACCTCAGGCAGGCTCCACTTGAAGCTTTCTTT; CDR3 protein: CASSDLRQAPLEAFF
J gene: TRBJ2-7; V gene: TRBV6-6; D gene: TRBD2; clone size: -; CDR3 DNA: TGTGCCAGCAGTTACTCGGGCGGGGGGGCCGCCGAGCAGTACTTC; CDR3 protein: CASSYSGGGAAEQYF
J gene: TRBJ2-1; V gene: TRBV2; D gene: TRBD1; clone size: -; CDR3 DNA: TGTGCCAGCAGACCGGGACAGGGCATGAATGAGCAGTTCTTC; CDR3 protein: CASRPGQGMNEQFF
J gene: TRBJ1-4; V gene: TRBV5-1; D gene: -; clone size: -; CDR3 DNA: TGCGCCAGCCGCAGCTTGGTACAGGAAAATGAAAAACTGTTTTTT; CDR3 protein: CASRSLVQENEKLFF
J gene: TRBJ2-7; V gene: TRBV4-1; D gene: -; clone size: -; CDR3 DNA: TGCGCCAGCAGCCAAGATCAGGGTTTAGGGACAGAGCAGTACTTC; CDR3 protein: CASSQDQGLGTEQYF
J gene: TRBJ2-7; V gene: TRBV19; D gene: TRBD1; clone size: -; CDR3 DNA: TGTGCCAGTAGTACGGGACAGGGCTACGAGCAGTACTTC; CDR3 protein: CASSTGQGYEQYF
J gene: TRBJ1-5; V gene: TRBV7-9; D gene: -; clone size: -; CDR3 DNA: TGTTCCAGCAGCTTAGGGGGGCAGGGAATAAGGCCCCAGCATTTT; CDR3 protein: CSSSLGGQGIRPQHF
J gene: TRBJ2-7; V gene: TRBV6-1; D gene: -; clone size: -; CDR3 DNA: TGTGCCAGCAGATATCGGACTTTGAGCTCCTACGAGCAGTACTTC; CDR3 protein: CASRYRTLSSYEQYF
J gene: TRBJ1-4; V gene: TRBV29-1; D gene: TRBD1; clone size: -; CDR3 DNA: TGCAGCGTTCAGGGGGTATTGACTAATGAAAAACTGTTTTTT; CDR3 protein: CSVQGVLTNEKLFF
J gene: TRBJ1-1; V gene: TRBV9; D gene: TRBD1; clone size: -; CDR3 DNA: TGTGCCAGCAGCGAGAAACCGGGACAGGGTATTAGAGAAGCTTTCTTT; CDR3 protein: CASSEKPGQGIREAFF
J gene: TRBJ1-1; V gene: TRBV27; D gene: -; clone size: -; CDR3 DNA: TGTGCCAGCAGTTTAATTCGGGGGTCCGCTGAAGCTTTCTTT; CDR3 protein: CASSLIRGSAEAFF
J gene: TRBJ1-5; V gene: TRBV19; D gene: -; clone size: -; CDR3 DNA: TGTGCCAGTAGTATATGGGCTGGGGCATGGGGCAATCAGCCCCAGCATTTT; CDR3 protein: CASSIWAGAWGNQPQHF
J gene: TRBJ1-3; V gene: TRBV7-2; D gene: -; clone size: -; CDR3 DNA: TGTGCCAGCAGCTCCCGGGCGCAGGGGCCGAACACCATATATTTT; CDR3 protein: CASSSRAQGPNTIYF
J gene: TRBJ2-1; V gene: TRBV5-1; D gene: TRBD1; clone size: few; CDR3 DNA: TGCGCCAGCAGCTCCAGACAGGGCTCCTACAATGAGCAGTTCTTC; CDR3 protein: CASSSRQGSYNEQFF
J gene: TRBJ2-7; V gene: TRBV5-5; D gene: -; clone size: -; CDR3 DNA: TGTGCCAGCAGCCCGGCACCCTCTCTGGGGGCTAGGGACGAGCAGTACTTC; CDR3 protein: CASSPAPSLGARDEQYF
J gene: TRBJ1-5; V gene: TRBV10-1; D gene: -; clone size: -; CDR3 DNA: TGCGCCAGCAGTGAGTCCTCTCAGCCCCAGCATTTT; CDR3 protein: CASSESSQPQHF
J gene: TRBJ2-1; V gene: TRBV6-5; D gene: -; clone size: -; CDR3 DNA: TGTGCCAGCAGTTACGGAGTCGGTAATGAGCAGTTCTTC; CDR3 protein: CASSYGVGNEQFF
J gene: TRBJ1-4; V gene: TRBV5-6; D gene: TRBD1; clone size: -; CDR3 DNA: TGTGCCAGCAGCTTAGGGAACAGGGGGGATGAAAAACTGTTTTTT; CDR3 protein: CASSLGNRGDEKLFF
J gene: TRBJ2-3; V gene: TRBV6-4; D gene: TRBD2; clone size: -; CDR3 DNA: TGTGCCAGCAGTGCTAGCGGGGGGGCAGATACGCAGTATTTT; CDR3 protein: CASSASGGADTQYF
J gene: TRBJ2-2; V gene: TRBV9; D gene: TRBD2; clone size: -; CDR3 DNA: TGTGCCAGCAGCGTAGTGTCCCTAGCGGGAGTGGGAACCGGGGAGCTGTTTTTT; CDR3 protein: CASSVVSLAGVGTGELFF